This T cell receptor (beta chain) was sequenced in a study of blood T cell repertoires in COVID-19. The germline gives CDR1 SGHDT, CDR2 YYEEEE. CDR3 size: 19 residues. Trimming shortened V by 4 bases and J by 0 bases, and 23 bases separated the two germline ends. Profiling relied on immunoSEQ multiplex PCR, and the TCRdb table lists in-frame clones only, not all of them. The table has over 50,000 clones, around 87% seen once. Sequenced sample: peripheral blood. The TCR sequence derives from a man in his 60s with acute or convalescent COVID-19. The chain uses TRBV5-6 and TRBJ2-1, with D perhaps matching TRBD1 (6 bases). The CDR3 reads CASSPRGRATYSSYNEQFF. CDR3 nucleotides: TGTGCCAGCAGCCCCAGGGGCAGGGCCACTTATAGCTCCTACAATGAGCAGTTCTTC.